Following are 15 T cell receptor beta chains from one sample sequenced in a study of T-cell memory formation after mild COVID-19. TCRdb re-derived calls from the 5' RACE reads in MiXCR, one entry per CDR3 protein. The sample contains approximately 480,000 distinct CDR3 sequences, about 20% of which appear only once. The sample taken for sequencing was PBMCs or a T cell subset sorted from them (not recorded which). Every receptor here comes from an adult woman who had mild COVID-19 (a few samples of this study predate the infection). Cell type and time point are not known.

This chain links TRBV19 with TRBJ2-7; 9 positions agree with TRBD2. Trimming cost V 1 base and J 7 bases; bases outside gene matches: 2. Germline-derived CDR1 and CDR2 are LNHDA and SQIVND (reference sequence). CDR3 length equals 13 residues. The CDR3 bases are TGTGCCAGTAGTATAGTAGCGGGAGAGGAGCAGTACTTC. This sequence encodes CASSIVAGEEQYF.

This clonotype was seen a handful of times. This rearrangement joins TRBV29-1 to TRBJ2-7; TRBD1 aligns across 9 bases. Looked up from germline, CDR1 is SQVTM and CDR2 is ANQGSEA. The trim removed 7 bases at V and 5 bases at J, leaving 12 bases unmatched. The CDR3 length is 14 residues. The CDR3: CSAALRDRADEQYF. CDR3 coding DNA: TGCAGCGCCGCTCTCCGGGACAGGGCCGACGAGCAGTACTTC.

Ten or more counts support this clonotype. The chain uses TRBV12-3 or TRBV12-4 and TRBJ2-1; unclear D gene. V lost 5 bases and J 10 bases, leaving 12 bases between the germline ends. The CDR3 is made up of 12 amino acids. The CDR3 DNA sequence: TGTGCCAGCAGTCCTAGGCCAAGGGAGCAGTTCTTC. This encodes CASSPRPREQFF.

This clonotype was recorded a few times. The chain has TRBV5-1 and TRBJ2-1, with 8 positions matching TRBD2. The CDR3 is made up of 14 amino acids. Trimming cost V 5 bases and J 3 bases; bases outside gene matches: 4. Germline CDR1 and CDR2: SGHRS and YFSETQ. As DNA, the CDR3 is TGCGCCAGCAGTACCCGGGGGGGCTACAATGAGCAGTTCTTC. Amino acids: CASSTRGGYNEQFF.

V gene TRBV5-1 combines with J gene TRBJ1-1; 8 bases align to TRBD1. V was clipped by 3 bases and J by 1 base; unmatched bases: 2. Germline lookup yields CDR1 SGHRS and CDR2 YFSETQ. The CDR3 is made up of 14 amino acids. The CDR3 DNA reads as TGCGCCAGCAGCTGGGGACAGGCGAACACTGAAGCTTTCTTT. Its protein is CASSWGQANTEAFF.

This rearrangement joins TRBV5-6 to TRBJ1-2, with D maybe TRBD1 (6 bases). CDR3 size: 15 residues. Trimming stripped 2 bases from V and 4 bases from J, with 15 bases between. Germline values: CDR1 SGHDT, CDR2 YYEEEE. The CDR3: CASSFPTGLTYGYTF. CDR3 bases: TGTGCCAGCAGCTTCCCGACAGGCTTAACCTATGGCTACACCTTC.

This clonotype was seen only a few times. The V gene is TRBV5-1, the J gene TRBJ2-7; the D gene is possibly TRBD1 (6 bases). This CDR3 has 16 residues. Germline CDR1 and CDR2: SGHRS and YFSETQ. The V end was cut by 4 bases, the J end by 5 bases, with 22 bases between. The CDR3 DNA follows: TGCGCCAGCAGCCGAGACCGACAGGACATGGGTCACGAGCAGTACTTC. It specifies CASSRDRQDMGHEQYF.

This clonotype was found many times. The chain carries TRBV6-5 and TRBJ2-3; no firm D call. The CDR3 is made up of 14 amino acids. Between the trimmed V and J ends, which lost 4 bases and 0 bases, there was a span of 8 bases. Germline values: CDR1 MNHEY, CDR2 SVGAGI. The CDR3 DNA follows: TGTGCCAGCAGTTCCACATCAAGCACAGATACGCAGTATTTT. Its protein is CASSSTSSTDTQYF.

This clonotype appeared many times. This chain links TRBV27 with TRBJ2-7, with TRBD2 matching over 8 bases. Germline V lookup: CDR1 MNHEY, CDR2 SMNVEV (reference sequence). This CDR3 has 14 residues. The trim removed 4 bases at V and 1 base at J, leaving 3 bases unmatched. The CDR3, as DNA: TGTGCCAGCAGTTCCATAGCGGGATCCTACGAGCAGTACTTC. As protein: CASSSIAGSYEQYF.

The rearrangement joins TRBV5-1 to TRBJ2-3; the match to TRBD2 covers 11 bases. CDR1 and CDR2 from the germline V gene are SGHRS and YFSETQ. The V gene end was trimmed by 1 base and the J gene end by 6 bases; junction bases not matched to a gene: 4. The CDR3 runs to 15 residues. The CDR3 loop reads CASSLPRTSGDTQYF. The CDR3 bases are TGCGCCAGCAGCTTGCCTCGGACTAGCGGGGATACGCAGTATTTT.

CDR3: CASSQVVTGKAFF. CDR3 nucleotide sequence: TGCGCCAGCAGCCAAGTGGTGACGGGGAAAGCTTTCTTT. This chain connects TRBV4-1 to TRBJ1-1; D not certain. Germline CDR1 reads MGHRA; CDR2 reads YSYEKL. CDR3 length: 13 residues. Deletions cut 1 base from V and 9 bases from J, with 12 bases between.

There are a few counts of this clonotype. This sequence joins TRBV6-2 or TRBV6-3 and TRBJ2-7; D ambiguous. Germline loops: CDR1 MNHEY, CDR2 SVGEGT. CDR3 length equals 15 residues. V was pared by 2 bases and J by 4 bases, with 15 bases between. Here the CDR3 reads CASSYRRGANYEQYF. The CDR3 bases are TGTGCCAGCAGTTACCGGCGCGGAGCCAATTACGAGCAGTACTTC.

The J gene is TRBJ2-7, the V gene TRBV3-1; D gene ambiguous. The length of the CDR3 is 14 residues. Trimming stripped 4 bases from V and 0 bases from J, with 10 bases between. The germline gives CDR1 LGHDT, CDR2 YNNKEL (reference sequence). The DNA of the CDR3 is TGTGCCAGCAGCCCCCGCTGGAGCTCCTACGAGCAGTACTTC. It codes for CASSPRWSSYEQYF.

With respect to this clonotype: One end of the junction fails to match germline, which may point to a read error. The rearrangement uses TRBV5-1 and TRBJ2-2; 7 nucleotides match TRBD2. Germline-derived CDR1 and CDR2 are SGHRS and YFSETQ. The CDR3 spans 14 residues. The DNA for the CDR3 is TGCGCAAGCAGGTTCGGGAGGAGCACCGGGGAGCTGTTTTTT. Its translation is CASRFGRSTGELFF.

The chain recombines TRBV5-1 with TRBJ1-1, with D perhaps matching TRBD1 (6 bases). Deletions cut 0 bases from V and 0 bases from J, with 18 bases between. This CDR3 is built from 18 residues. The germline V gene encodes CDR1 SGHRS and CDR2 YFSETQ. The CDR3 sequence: CASSLEGVGSWVNTEAFF. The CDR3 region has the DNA TGCGCCAGCAGCTTGGAGGGGGTAGGGTCCTGGGTGAACACTGAAGCTTTCTTT.